The 10 T cell receptor beta chains below all came from one sample that was sequenced in a study of T cell responses to AZD1222 COVID-19 vaccine. Measured with immunoSEQ multiplex PCR; TCRdb has only the in-frame clones, and not every one. The sample consists of roughly 150,000 clones, under 95% of them appearing once. The starting material was peripheral blood, obtained 28 days after the second AZD1222 dose. The receptors were sampled from an adult who received the AZD1222 COVID-19 vaccine.

The chain links TRBV5-1 to TRBJ2-3; D is unresolved. The CDR3 spans 14 residues. Germline V CDR1 and CDR2: SGHRS, YFSETQ. Trimming took 0 bases from V and 4 from J, leaving 9 bases between them. The DNA of the CDR3 is TGCGCCAGCAGCTTGGTTGCATCTTCAGATACGCAGTATTTT. This codes for CASSLVASSDTQYF.

The chain joins TRBV5-1 to TRBJ2-7; D not certain. There are 11 residues in the CDR3. The V gene lost 4 bases and the J gene lost 7 bases, with 9 bases spanning the gap. Per the germline V gene, CDR1 is SGHRS and CDR2 is YFSETQ. Here the CDR3 DNA reads TGCGCCAGCAGCCCAGATCGGGAGCAGTACTTC. The encoded protein is CASSPDREQYF.

The chain has TRBV19 and TRBJ1-5; 12 nucleotides align to TRBD1. Germline V gives CDR1 LNHDA, CDR2 SQIVND (reference sequence). The V and J ends lost 5 bases and 4 bases, in that order; junction bases with no gene match: 9. The CDR3 sequence is 17 residues long. The CDR3 coding sequence is TGTGCCAGTAGTCTCCCTCGGGACAGGGGGCGGAATCAGCCCCAGCATTTT. It translates to CASSLPRDRGRNQPQHF.

The CDR3 is CASDSSSPNSGNTIYF. The CDR3 DNA sequence: TGTGCCAGCGACAGTTCTTCCCCGAACTCTGGAAACACCATATATTTT. V gene TRBV28 combines with J gene TRBJ1-3; possibly TRBD1 for D (5 bases). The CDR3 consists of 16 residues. The germline V and J ends were trimmed by 8 bases and 0 bases, with 17 bases remaining between them. Germline assignment: CDR1 MDHEN and CDR2 SYDVKM.

J is TRBJ2-5 and V is TRBV6-5; tentative D call: TRBD1 (8 bases). V lost 6 bases and J 4 bases, leaving 18 bases between the germline ends. Germline V gene data show CDR1 as MNHEY and CDR2 as SVGAGI. The CDR3 spans 15 residues. The CDR3 loop is CASSVTQGGSETQYF. Written as DNA, the CDR3 is TGTGCCAGCAGCGTCACACAGGGGGGGTCAGAGACCCAGTACTTC.

The rearrangement uses TRBV2 and TRBJ1-2; D gene uncertain. Germline CDR1 SNHLY, CDR2 FYNNEI. The CDR3 consists of 15 residues. V lost 7 bases to trimming and J lost 3 bases, with 18 bases between them. In DNA form, the CDR3 reads TGTGCCAGCACATTGGAAGGTGGTGGGTACTATGGCTACACCTTC. The encoded protein is CASTLEGGGYYGYTF. Full variable domain (remainder filled in from reference TRBV2 and TRBJ1-2): EPEVTQTPSHQVTQMGQEVILRCVPISNHLYFYWYRQILGQKVEFLVSFYNNEISEKSEIFDDQFSVERPDGSNFTLKIRSTKLEDSAMYFCASTLEGGGYYGYTFGSGTRLTVV.

This chain joins TRBV12-5 and TRBJ2-7; a possible D gene is TRBD1 (6 bases). There are 15 residues in the CDR3. The V and J ends lost 6 bases and 0 bases respectively, with 15 bases between them. Germline CDR1 is LGHNT and CDR2 is FRNRAP. CDR3: CASGGTGTSSYEQYF. The CDR3 bases are TGTGCTAGTGGGGGAACCGGGACAAGCTCCTACGAGCAGTACTTC.

This CDR3 is CASTWGRVRNTEAFF. In DNA, the CDR3 is TGTGCCAGCACATGGGGCAGGGTTCGGAACACTGAAGCTTTCTTT. This rearrangement joins TRBV13 to TRBJ1-1; the D gene is possibly TRBD1 (5 bases). This CDR3 is built from 15 residues. Germline CDR1 is PRHDT and CDR2 is FYEKMQ (reference sequence). The V end was cut by 7 bases, the J end by 1 base, with 16 bases between.

This chain connects TRBV15 to TRBJ2-2, with D perhaps matching TRBD2 (5 bases). Looked up from germline, CDR1 is LNHNV and CDR2 is YYDKDF (reference sequence). The CDR3 has 14 residues. The V end was cut by 1 base, the J end by 7 bases, with 10 bases between. The CDR3, as DNA: TGTGCCACCAGCAGAGGGCTAGCTGACGGGGAGCTGTTTTTT. This sequence encodes CATSRGLADGELFF.

This chain uses TRBV3-1 (or the pseudogene TRBV3-2) with TRBJ2-3; 7 bases agree with TRBD2. Germline CDR1 and CDR2: LGHDT and YNNKEL (reference sequence). This CDR3 is built from 15 residues. With V trimmed by 6 bases and J by 4 bases, 10 bases remained unmatched. The CDR3, as DNA: TGTGCCAGCAGGGACTGGGGGGGGAGGTCAGATACGCAGTATTTT. Its protein product is CASRDWGGRSDTQYF.